Below are 9 T cell receptor beta chains sequenced from a single sample in a study of spatial heterogeneity in lung cancer. The time point was: sample taken at primary tumor resection. The input material, whole RNA from tumor, nontumor lung or frozen PBMC, was sequenced unsorted. TCRdb called the 5' RACE reads again in MiXCR, with one record for every CDR3 protein. Here the sample spans roughly 70,000 distinct CDR3 sequences, about an eighth being singletons. The input for sequencing was PBMCs, taken at surgery. All receptors derive from a male donor with early-stage non-small cell lung cancer.

This clonotype was detected ten times or more. The chain combines TRBV9 with TRBJ2-5; tentative D call: TRBD2 (6 bases). The V gene's germline CDR1 is SGDLS and CDR2 YYNGEE. The CDR3 length is 15 residues. V was cut by 4 bases and J by 7 bases, with 20 bases left in between. DNA of the CDR3: TGTGCCAGCAGCCCTAGGGGACTTACTGGAGGGACCCAGTACTTC. It translates to CASSPRGLTGGTQYF.

This clonotype has just a few counts. At one end, the junction sequence differs from germline, possibly due to a read error. CDR3 bases: TGCGCGAGCAGCTTGACGGGGGCAGGGACTGAAGCTTTCTTT. Its translation is CASSLTGAGTEAFF. The J gene is TRBJ1-1, the V gene TRBV5-1; TRBD1 might be the D (6 bases). Germline V CDR1 and CDR2: SGHRS, YFSETQ. The length of the CDR3 is 14 residues. Together with reference TRBV5-1 and TRBJ1-1, the CDR3 gives the full variable domain: KAGVTQTPRYLIKTRGQQVTLSCSPISGHRSVSWYQQTPGQGLQFLFEYFSETQRNKGNFPGRFSGRQFSNSRSEMNVSTLELGDSALYLCASSLTGAGTEAFFGQGTRLTVV.

The chain is built from TRBV20-1 and TRBJ2-1; D not resolved. V was trimmed by 2 bases and J by 6 bases, leaving 8 bases between them. This CDR3 has 12 amino acids. Per germline, CDR1 DFQATT and CDR2 SNEGSKA (reference sequence). Here the CDR3 reads CSARKQINEQFF. In nucleotides, the CDR3 is TGCAGTGCTAGAAAACAGATCAATGAGCAGTTCTTC.

This clonotype was detected only a few times. The chain carries TRBV7-2 and TRBJ1-4; a weak D match, TRBD1 (5 bases). The CDR3 is 14 residues long. V was trimmed by 2 bases and J by 8 bases, leaving 12 bases between them. Germline lookup yields CDR1 SGHTA and CDR2 FQGNSA. This CDR3 reads CASSLRRRDEKLFF. Here the CDR3 DNA reads TGTGCCAGCAGCTTAAGGCGGCGGGACGAAAAACTGTTTTTT.

This sequence joins TRBV15 and TRBJ1-4; the D gene is possibly TRBD1 (5 bases). The CDR3 is made up of 17 amino acids. Germline V gene lookup returns CDR1 LNHNV and CDR2 YYDKDF (reference sequence). V was clipped by 3 bases and J by 0 bases, with 14 bases between them. This CDR3 reads CATSRTGTIATNEKLFF. The CDR3 DNA reads as TGTGCCACCAGCAGGACCGGGACGATAGCAACTAATGAAAAACTGTTTTTT.

This clonotype was found many times. The rearrangement joins TRBV7-2 to TRBJ2-1; TRBD2 matches at 8 bases. Germline-derived CDR1 and CDR2 are SGHTA and FQGNSA. This CDR3 spans 14 amino acids. After removal of 2 bases from V and 5 bases from J, the junction contained 2 bases not matched to a gene. CDR3 nucleotides: TGTGCCAGCAGCTTAAGTAGCGGGGACAATGAGCAGTTCTTC. Translated, it gives CASSLSSGDNEQFF.

This clonotype showed up many times. The chain joins TRBV28 to TRBJ2-5; no clear D. This CDR3 is built from 14 residues. CDR1 is MDHEN and CDR2 is SYDVKM in the germline V gene. The V gene lost 3 bases and the J gene lost 4 bases, with 12 bases spanning the gap. The CDR3 loop is CASSFSGTGETQYF. In DNA, the CDR3 is TGTGCCAGCAGTTTTTCCGGTACTGGAGAGACCCAGTACTTC.

This clonotype was recorded many times. The J gene is TRBJ1-1, the V gene TRBV7-6; 11 nucleotides line up with TRBD1. In germline, CDR1 is SGHVS, CDR2 FNYEAQ. The CDR3 runs to 14 residues. V lost 1 base to trimming and J lost 5 bases; unmatched junction nucleotides: 0. The CDR3 sequence is CASSLGDRGTEAFF. CDR3 nucleotide sequence: TGTGCCAGCAGCTTAGGGGACAGGGGGACTGAAGCTTTCTTT.

This clonotype was detected ten times or more. The chain has TRBV21-1 and TRBJ2-3. TRBV21-1 is described as a pseudogene. CDR3 length: 15 residues. CDR3 coding DNA: TGTGCCAGCAGCAAAGCGCGGATTCACACAGATACGCAGTATTTT. The encoded protein is CASSKARIHTDTQYF.